These 25 T cell receptor beta chains share one sample of origin, sequenced in a study of shared clonotypes between healthy human individuals. Profiled with immunoSEQ multiplex PCR; TCRdb holds only in-frame clones, not every one. The table records approximately 2,000,000 clones, 85% to 95% of them present only once. The sample taken for sequencing was naive CD4+ T cells from PBMCs. Subset noted: CD45RA+ positively selected. The receptors here all came from a man aged 18 to 30 in good health. Some clones in this sample may be carry-over from other donors' samples.

The chain couples TRBV15 to TRBJ1-2; no clear D. CDR1 LNHNV and CDR2 YYDKDF come from the germline V gene (reference sequence). The CDR3 is made up of 13 amino acids. The V end was cut by 0 bases, the J end by 5 bases, with 7 bases between. The CDR3 loop is CATSRDPQYGYTF. The CDR3 coding sequence is TGTGCCACCAGCAGAGATCCCCAGTATGGCTACACCTTC.

The genes are TRBV5-1 and TRBJ1-2; 8 bases fit TRBD1. This CDR3 region has 14 residues. Looked up from germline, CDR1 is SGHRS and CDR2 is YFSETQ. J was trimmed by 3 bases and V by 5 bases; bases with no gene match: 6. The CDR3 DNA is TGCGCCAGCAGACCTACAGGGGGAGACTATGGCTACACCTTC. Translation: CASRPTGGDYGYTF.

The chain recombines TRBV28 with TRBJ2-3; D gene uncertain. The CDR3 length is 13 residues. Germline CDR1 is MDHEN and CDR2 is SYDVKM. Trimming left V 8 bases short and J 2 bases short, with 11 bases between. CDR3 residues: CASYLDSTDTQYF. CDR3 nucleotide sequence: TGTGCCAGCTACCTTGACTCCACAGATACGCAGTATTTT.

The chain employs TRBV28 and TRBJ1-1, with 8 bases identical to TRBD1. CDR3 size: 15 residues. V lost 4 bases, J lost 0 bases, and 4 bases stayed unmatched. Germline lookup yields CDR1 MDHEN and CDR2 SYDVKM. The CDR3 sequence is CASSSPGQVNTEAFF. As DNA, the CDR3 is TGTGCCAGCAGTTCCCCGGGACAGGTGAACACTGAAGCTTTCTTT.

The V gene is TRBV5-1, the J gene TRBJ2-5; possibly TRBD1 for D (6 bases). CDR1 SGHRS and CDR2 YFSETQ come from the germline V gene. Trimming cost V 5 bases and J 0 bases, with 11 bases left between them. This CDR3 comprises 14 residues. The CDR3 spells CASRGTLNQETQYF. In nucleotides, the CDR3 is TGCGCCAGCAGAGGGACACTGAACCAAGAGACCCAGTACTTC.

This clone has only one observation. The chain joins TRBV7-6 to TRBJ2-7; D might be TRBD2 (7 bases). The V end was cut by 5 bases, the J end by 4 bases, with 18 bases between. Germline V gene sequence: CDR1 SGHVS, CDR2 FNYEAQ. The CDR3 sequence is 15 residues long. The CDR3 spells CASSPLAEGGYEQYF. In nucleotides, the CDR3 is TGTGCCAGCAGCCCCCTAGCGGAGGGGGGATACGAGCAGTACTTC.

V is TRBV7-9 and J is TRBJ1-2; 11 bases fit TRBD1. The CDR3 has 19 amino acids. Trimming at V came to 5 bases and at J to 2 bases, leaving 16 bases not matched to a gene. Germline V gene data show CDR1 as SEHNR and CDR2 as FQNEAQ (reference sequence). CDR3 nucleotide sequence: TGTGCCAGCAGCCCCCGAATGGACAGGGGGCAGTTCGGGAACTATGGCTACACCTTC. Translated, it gives CASSPRMDRGQFGNYGYTF.

The gene calls are TRBV5-1 and TRBJ2-7; 9 bases fit TRBD1. From germline, CDR1 is SGHRS and CDR2 YFSETQ. V lost 5 bases, J lost 5 bases, and 11 bases stayed unmatched. The CDR3 length is 15 residues. The CDR3, as DNA: TGCGCCAGCAGACCGGTGGGACAGGGTGTTGACGAGCAGTACTTC. Translated: CASRPVGQGVDEQYF. The full variable domain, with the rest looked up from reference TRBV5-1 and TRBJ2-7, is KAGVTQTPRYLIKTRGQQVTLSCSPISGHRSVSWYQQTPGQGLQFLFEYFSETQRNKGNFPGRFSGRQFSNSRSEMNVSTLELGDSALYLCASRPVGQGVDEQYFGPGTRLTVT.

The chain has TRBV18 and TRBJ1-2, with D unclear. V lost 2 bases and J lost 8, with 15 bases in between. This CDR3 spans 14 amino acids. Germline CDR1 reads KGHSH; CDR2 reads LQKENI. CDR3 DNA sequence: TGTGCCAGCTCACCATCTTCCGGGCCGGACGGCTACACCTTC. Translation: CASSPSSGPDGYTF.

The chain carries TRBV7-9 and TRBJ2-7, with unresolved D. V was shortened by 5 bases and J by 2 bases, with 13 bases between the two germline ends. Germline-derived CDR1 and CDR2 are SEHNR and FQNEAQ (reference sequence). This CDR3 region has 14 residues. The CDR3 sequence: CASSPQVQTYEQYF. CDR3 nucleotides: TGTGCCAGCAGCCCCCAGGTGCAAACCTACGAGCAGTACTTC.

The V call is TRBV5-1, the J call TRBJ1-1, with D unresolved. The V end lost 1 base, the J end lost 5 bases, and 15 bases lay between the germline ends. The CDR3 extends over 15 amino acids. Germline CDR1 and CDR2: SGHRS and YFSETQ. Written as DNA, the CDR3 is TGCGCCAGCAGCTTGCTTAGTGCAGCAAGTACTGAAGCTTTCTTT. Protein product: CASSLLSAASTEAFF. The full variable domain, its missing parts supplied by reference TRBV5-1 and TRBJ1-1, is KAGVTQTPRYLIKTRGQQVTLSCSPISGHRSVSWYQQTPGQGLQFLFEYFSETQRNKGNFPGRFSGRQFSNSRSEMNVSTLELGDSALYLCASSLLSAASTEAFFGQGTRLTVV.

The chain uses TRBV30 and TRBJ1-2; maybe TRBD1 (5 bases). CDR1 GTSNPN and CDR2 SVGIG come from the germline V gene (reference sequence). CDR3 size: 14 residues. V was trimmed by 0 bases and J by 1 base, leaving 9 bases between them. CDR3 nucleotide sequence: TGTGCCTGGAGTGTGGGGGACCTTAACTATGGCTACACCTTC. Encoded protein: CAWSVGDLNYGYTF.

The chain is built from TRBV18 and TRBJ2-3; 15 nucleotides align to TRBD2. This CDR3 is 16 amino acids long. The trim removed 1 base at V and 4 bases at J, leaving 0 bases unmatched. CDR1 and CDR2 from the germline V gene are KGHSH and LQKENI. The CDR3, as DNA: TGTGCCAGCTCACCACGGACTAGCGGGAGGGCAGATACGCAGTATTTT. Residues: CASSPRTSGRADTQYF.

Note on this clone: Additional DNA sequences in this sample encode the identical CDR3. This chain connects TRBV7-9 to TRBJ1-5, with no clear D. This CDR3 region has 13 residues. Trimming took 5 bases from V and 6 from J, leaving 11 bases between them. From germline, CDR1 is SEHNR and CDR2 FQNEAQ (reference sequence). The chain's CDR3 is CASSRSGGQPQHF. The DNA of the CDR3 is TGTGCCAGCAGCCGGAGTGGCGGTCAGCCCCAGCATTTT.

This chain links TRBV28 with TRBJ2-7; possible D gene TRBD2, 5 bases. CDR1 MDHEN and CDR2 SYDVKM come from the germline V gene. The CDR3 spans 14 residues. V was cut by 6 bases and J by 3 bases, with 15 bases left in between. The CDR3 reads CASSLPREFYEQYF. CDR3 coding DNA: TGTGCCAGCAGCCTCCCGAGGGAATTCTACGAGCAGTACTTC.

The DNA of the CDR3 is TGTGCCAGCAGCCCAAGCTCAACTAATGAAAAACTGTTTTTT. It translates to CASSPSSTNEKLFF. This chain joins TRBV7-2 and TRBJ1-4; D is undetermined. V was shortened by 5 bases and J by 0 bases, with 7 bases between the two germline ends. Looked up from germline, CDR1 is SGHTA and CDR2 is FQGNSA. CDR3 length: 14 amino acids.

The chain recombines TRBV7-2 with TRBJ2-7; D perhaps matches TRBD1 (6 bases). Germline V lookup: CDR1 SGHTA, CDR2 FQGNSA. V lost 9 bases and J 3 bases, leaving 9 bases between the germline ends. The CDR3 sequence is 11 residues long. The CDR3 coding sequence is TGTGCCAGTGGACAGTACTACGAGCAGTACTTC. It codes for CASGQYYEQYF.

The genes are TRBV5-1 and TRBJ2-3; 8 bases match TRBD2. This CDR3 region has 13 residues. Trimming cost V 9 bases and J 2 bases; bases outside gene matches: 5. Per the germline V gene, CDR1 is SGHRS and CDR2 is YFSETQ. CDR3 loop: CATGGAATDTQYF. For the CDR3, the DNA is TGCGCCACCGGGGGGGCAGCCACAGATACGCAGTATTTT.

The gene calls are TRBV4-1 and TRBJ2-5; TRBD1 aligns across 7 bases. The CDR3 totals 12 residues. After removal of 8 bases from V and 5 bases from J, the junction contained 5 bases not matched to a gene. Looked up from germline, CDR1 is MGHRA and CDR2 is YSYEKL. The CDR3 DNA sequence: TGCGCCAGCGGAACAGGGGATGAGACCCAGTACTTC. Protein sequence: CASGTGDETQYF.

The chain carries TRBV19 and TRBJ2-7, with unresolved D. V lost 3 bases and J 0 bases, leaving 9 bases between the germline ends. CDR1 and CDR2 (germline): LNHDA, SQIVND (reference sequence). This CDR3 contains 14 residues. DNA for the CDR3: TGTGCCAGTAGTATTGGGCCAGCCTCCTACGAGCAGTACTTC. This sequence encodes CASSIGPASYEQYF.

This clone was found once. J is TRBJ2-1 and V is TRBV10-1, with D unresolved. The CDR3 contains 16 residues. Germline V gene data show CDR1 as WNHNN and CDR2 as SYGVQD (reference sequence). V gave up 6 bases and J gave up 6 bases, with 21 bases separating them. The CDR3 reads CASSGIRQPPGNEQFF. Here the CDR3 DNA reads TGCGCCAGCAGCGGCATTAGGCAGCCTCCTGGCAATGAGCAGTTCTTC.

The chain recombines TRBV9 with TRBJ2-1; 10 bases align to TRBD2. The V segment lost 4 bases and the J segment 6 bases; nucleotides outside the gene matches: 10. This CDR3 contains 16 residues. CDR1 and CDR2 (germline): SGDLS, YYNGEE. CDR3 residues: CASSPGGLAGANEQFF. The CDR3 region has the DNA TGTGCCAGCAGCCCCGGGGGTCTAGCGGGGGCCAATGAGCAGTTCTTC.

This rearrangement joins TRBV5-5 to TRBJ2-5; 11 bases fit TRBD2. Trimming at V came to 4 bases and at J to 4 bases, leaving 12 bases not matched to a gene. The germline CDR1 and CDR2 sequences are SGHKS and YYEKEE (reference sequence). This CDR3 region has 17 residues. In nucleotides, the CDR3 is TGTGCCAGCAGCCAGGGGTTGACTAGCGGGAACGGAGAGACCCAGTACTTC. It translates to CASSQGLTSGNGETQYF.

The chain carries TRBV28 and TRBJ2-1; TRBD2 aligns across 9 bases. Germline assignment: CDR1 MDHEN and CDR2 SYDVKM. The V gene end was trimmed by 5 bases and the J gene end by 3 bases; junction bases not matched to a gene: 5. This CDR3 has 15 residues. The CDR3 protein is CASSVSGGIYNEQFF. For the CDR3, the DNA is TGTGCCAGCAGTGTAAGCGGGGGGATCTACAATGAGCAGTTCTTC. The variable domain in full, completed from reference TRBV28 and TRBJ2-1, reads DVKVTQSSRYLVKRTGEKVFLECVQDMDHENMFWYRQDPGLGLRLIYFSYDVKMKEKGDIPEGYSVSREKKERFSLILESASTNQTSMYLCASSVSGGIYNEQFFGPGTRLTVL.

The chain uses TRBV7-9 and TRBJ2-5; D remains unclear. The length of the CDR3 is 15 residues. V lost 1 base, J lost 0 bases, and 9 bases lay in between. Looked up from germline, CDR1 is SEHNR and CDR2 is FQNEAQ (reference sequence). CDR3 amino acids: CASSLVGSNQETQYF. DNA for the CDR3: TGTGCCAGCAGCTTAGTTGGCAGCAACCAAGAGACCCAGTACTTC.